This T cell receptor (beta chain) originates from a study of cytomegalovirus exposure and HLA in healthy donors. Findings and limits, study-wide: Differences between HLA loci emerged in a later analysis of TCR association rates, with DRB1 most and HLA-C fewest. Further analysis was carried out later, and it showed several of the most significant clusters appearing linked to common viral pathogens. V segments that were indistinguishable, TRBV6-2 and TRBV6-3 among them, were omitted from analysis. A list of about 180 TCR beta chains associated with cytomegalovirus was given.

Trimming shortened V by 3 bases and J by 0 bases, and 8 bases separated the two germline ends. The CDR3 has 13 amino acids. Germline V CDR1 and CDR2: GTSNPN, SVGIG (reference sequence). Concerning this clone itself: Its antigen is undetermined.

60 Vbeta and 13 Jbeta primers were used in PCR. Using immunoSEQ multiplex PCR, the repertoire was profiled, and TCRdb retains in-frame clones only, with some absent. The table lists roughly 70,000 clones, roughly 81% of them singletons. The chain recombines TRBV30 with TRBJ1-1; possible D gene TRBD1, 5 bases. What was sequenced was PBMCs. The sequence was collected from a human donor in good health. The CDR3 DNA reads TGTGCCTGGAGGAACAGGCTGAACACTGAAGCTTTCTTT. Its translation: CAWRNRLNTEAFF.